Following are 24 T cell receptor beta chains from one sample sequenced in a study of blood T cell repertoires in COVID-19. Sequencing was performed with immunoSEQ multiplex PCR; in TCRdb, only in-frame clones are kept and a portion is missing. The table includes 300,000 or so clones, around four fifths detected once. The sequenced sample consisted of peripheral blood. These receptors were collected from a woman in her 50s with acute or convalescent COVID-19.

The table lists this clone with a count of one. The J gene is TRBJ2-1, the V gene TRBV9; perhaps TRBD2 as D (7 bases). The CDR3 runs 17 residues. V lost 0 bases, J lost 2 bases, and 15 bases lay in between. The V gene's germline CDR1 is SGDLS and CDR2 YYNGEE. This chain's CDR3 is CASSVEMAGAAYNEQFF. CDR3 sequence (DNA): TGTGCCAGCAGCGTAGAGATGGCGGGGGCTGCCTACAATGAGCAGTTCTTC.

This clone was seen once. The V call is TRBV5-1, the J call TRBJ2-1; 8 nucleotides match TRBD1. Germline V lookup: CDR1 SGHRS, CDR2 YFSETQ. This CDR3 spans 16 amino acids. J lost 4 bases, V lost 4 bases, and 10 bases had no gene match. The CDR3 protein is CASSGLRDRIYNEQFF. For the CDR3, the DNA is TGCGCCAGCAGCGGCCTCCGGGACAGGATATACAATGAGCAGTTCTTC.

J is TRBJ2-3 and V is TRBV30; D perhaps matches TRBD2 (6 bases). Per germline, CDR1 GTSNPN and CDR2 SVGIG (reference sequence). Deletions cut 0 bases from V and 7 bases from J, with 11 bases between. There are 13 residues in the CDR3. CDR3 region: CAWSVGGSNTQYF. Here the CDR3 DNA reads TGTGCCTGGAGTGTGGGGGGTTCTAATACGCAGTATTTT.

J is TRBJ2-6 and V is TRBV5-4; TRBD1 matches at 11 bases. J gave up 0 bases and V 0 bases, and 2 bases lay outside the gene matches. From germline, CDR1 is SGHNT and CDR2 YYREEE (reference sequence). The CDR3 loop spans 18 amino acids. The CDR3: CASSLGGTGGSGANVLTF. CDR3 bases: TGTGCCAGCAGCTTGGGTGGGACAGGGGGCTCTGGGGCCAACGTCCTGACTTTC.

The chain links TRBV27 to TRBJ2-3; 9 positions match TRBD2. The CDR3 consists of 15 residues. Germline V gives CDR1 MNHEY, CDR2 SMNVEV (reference sequence). Unmatched junction bases numbered 6, after V lost 6 bases and J lost 2 bases. This CDR3 is CASSRAGGSTDTQYF. CDR3 sequence (DNA): TGTGCCAGCAGCAGAGCGGGAGGTTCCACAGATACGCAGTATTTT.

The CDR3: CASSLDRGDDSTNEKLFF. The CDR3 coding sequence is TGTGCCAGCAGCTTAGACAGGGGCGACGATTCAACTAATGAAAAACTGTTTTTT. This rearrangement joins TRBV7-9 to TRBJ1-4; 7 bases are shared with TRBD1. Germline CDR1 is SEHNR and CDR2 is FQNEAQ (reference sequence). This CDR3 has 18 amino acids. The V gene end was trimmed by 1 base and the J gene end by 0 bases; junction bases not matched to a gene: 8.

The chain uses TRBV19 and TRBJ2-1, with 16 bases identical to TRBD2. V shed 11 bases, J shed 10 bases, and the junction held 8 bases outside the gene matches. This CDR3 is 14 amino acids long. In germline, CDR1 is LNHDA, CDR2 SQIVND (reference sequence). CDR3 bases: TGTGCCGGGACTAGCGGGGGGGCCCTAAGGGAGCAGTTCTTC. Translation gives CAGTSGGALREQFF.

The table lists this clone with many counts. J is TRBJ1-1 and V is TRBV19, with D maybe TRBD1 (5 bases). V was clipped by 5 bases and J by 4 bases, with 11 bases between them. Germline V lookup: CDR1 LNHDA, CDR2 SQIVND (reference sequence). This CDR3 comprises 13 residues. This chain's CDR3 is CASSGALPTEAFF. CDR3 DNA: TGTGCCAGTAGTGGGGCTTTACCCACTGAAGCTTTCTTT.

This clone has only one observation. V usage is TRBV7-9 and J usage is TRBJ1-1, with TRBD1 matching over 7 bases. Germline V gene data show CDR1 as SEHNR and CDR2 as FQNEAQ (reference sequence). This CDR3 has 13 residues. After removal of 4 bases from V and 3 bases from J, the junction contained 2 bases not matched to a gene. The CDR3 nucleotides read TGTGCCAGCAGCTGGGGGACAGACACTGAAGCTTTCTTT. As protein: CASSWGTDTEAFF. Variable domain in full (rest from reference TRBV7-9 and TRBJ1-1): DTGVSQNPRHKITKRGQNVTFRCDPISEHNRLYWYRQTLGQGPEFLTYFQNEAQLEKSRLLSDRFSAERPKGSFSTLEIQRTEQGDSAMYLCASSWGTDTEAFFGQGTRLTVV.

This chain joins TRBV10-3 and TRBJ2-7; 11 bases map to TRBD1. The CDR3 has 14 amino acids. Germline assignment: CDR1 ENHRY and CDR2 SYGVKD. Unmatched junction bases numbered 8, after V lost 9 bases and J lost 4 bases. The CDR3 region has the DNA TGTGCCATTACAACGGGACAGGGGGGTTACGAGCAGTACTTC. It translates to CAITTGQGGYEQYF.

The chain carries TRBV5-1 and TRBJ1-5, with D possibly matching TRBD1 (6 bases). The V gene lost 0 bases and the J gene lost 3 bases, with 10 bases spanning the gap. The germline V gene encodes CDR1 SGHRS and CDR2 YFSETQ. The CDR3 sequence is 15 residues long. The CDR3 sequence: CASSLGQANNQPQHF. The CDR3 nucleotides are TGCGCCAGCAGCTTGGGACAGGCAAACAATCAGCCCCAGCATTTT.

The chain is built from TRBV30 and TRBJ1-2; possible D gene TRBD1, 6 bases. The germline CDR1 and CDR2 sequences are GTSNPN and SVGIG (reference sequence). V lost 5 bases, J lost 4 bases, and 11 bases lay in between. The CDR3 spans 12 residues. CDR3 region: CAWEGGPYGYTF. The DNA for the CDR3 is TGTGCCTGGGAGGGGGGGCCCTATGGCTACACCTTC.

The rearrangement joins TRBV7-2 to TRBJ2-7; D may be TRBD2 (6 bases). Trimming pared 2 bases from V and 3 bases from J, leaving 11 bases between. This CDR3 has 14 residues. The germline V gene encodes CDR1 SGHTA and CDR2 FQGNSA. This CDR3 is CASSLRGGDYEQYV. The CDR3 DNA is TGTGCCAGCAGCTTAAGGGGCGGGGACTACGAGCAGTACGTC.

The V gene is TRBV5-5, the J gene TRBJ2-5; D gene ambiguous. The germline V gene encodes CDR1 SGHKS and CDR2 YYEKEE (reference sequence). Trimming took 2 bases from V and 0 from J, leaving 8 bases between them. This CDR3 is 14 amino acids long. This CDR3 reads CASSFYSYQETQYF. In DNA, the CDR3 is TGTGCCAGCAGCTTTTACAGCTACCAAGAGACCCAGTACTTC. Full variable domain (rest looked up from reference TRBV5-5 and TRBJ2-5): DAGVTQSPTHLIKTRGQQVTLRCSPISGHKSVSWYQQVLGQGPQFIFQYYEKEERGRGNFPDRFSARQFPNYSSELNVNALLLGDSALYLCASSFYSYQETQYFGPGTRLLVL.

CDR3 sequence: CASSKPGENQPQHF. The CDR3 bases are TGTGCCAGCAGCAAACCGGGGGAAAATCAGCCCCAGCATTTT. The chain recombines TRBV21-1 with TRBJ1-5. TRBV21-1 is tagged as a pseudogene. The CDR3 covers 14 residues.

This chain links TRBV7-9 with TRBJ1-1; weak D call: TRBD1 (5 bases). Germline CDR1 SEHNR, CDR2 FQNEAQ (reference sequence). The V end lost 1 base, the J end lost 2 bases, and 8 bases lay between the germline ends. The CDR3 runs 14 residues. The CDR3 loop is CASSLGQTNTEAFF. The CDR3 DNA reads TGTGCCAGCAGCTTAGGACAGACCAACACTGAAGCTTTCTTT.

The CDR3 DNA reads as TGTGCCAGCACTCGGGACACCTCCTATAATTCACCCCTCCACTTT. It codes for CASTRDTSYNSPLHF. The chain joins TRBV6-5 to TRBJ1-6, with D perhaps matching TRBD1 (6 bases). V lost 7 bases to trimming and J lost 0 bases, with 10 bases between them. The CDR3 has 15 amino acids. Germline V gene lookup returns CDR1 MNHEY and CDR2 SVGAGI.

This sequence joins TRBV5-1 and TRBJ1-1; D call uncertain. The ends were cut back, 3 bases at V and 1 base at J, with 13 bases in the middle. The germline V gene encodes CDR1 SGHRS and CDR2 YFSETQ. CDR3 length: 15 residues. The CDR3 nucleotides read TGCGCCAGCAGCTCCTGGAGCAACACGAACACTGAAGCTTTCTTT. Translation gives CASSSWSNTNTEAFF.

This clone was seen a single time. The chain is built from TRBV6-1 and TRBJ1-3, with 8 bases that match TRBD1. This CDR3 region has 18 residues. Germline V gene data show CDR1 as MNHNS and CDR2 as SASEGT. The trim removed 4 bases at V and 0 bases at J, leaving 11 bases unmatched. The CDR3 spells CASSATRTGSVSGNTIYF. Written as DNA, the CDR3 is TGTGCCAGCAGTGCCACCCGGACAGGGTCCGTCTCTGGAAACACCATATATTTT.

The chain links TRBV7-6 to TRBJ2-5; D is possibly TRBD2 (5 bases). The CDR3 extends over 18 amino acids. Per the germline V gene, CDR1 is SGHVS and CDR2 is FNYEAQ. Trimming cost V 5 bases and J 7 bases, with 29 bases left between them. CDR3 sequence reads: CASSTRPSGGLGFVTQYF. In nucleotides, the CDR3 is TGTGCCAGCAGCACGCGGCCAAGCGGCGGACTCGGATTTGTGACCCAGTACTTC.

This chain joins TRBV6-5 and TRBJ1-3, with a possible D match to TRBD1 (5 bases). Trimming left V 2 bases short and J 2 bases short, with 10 bases between. The CDR3 has 15 residues. CDR1 is MNHEY and CDR2 is SVGAGI in the germline V gene. The CDR3 nucleotides are TGTGCCAGCAGTTACGGAGGGACGGCTGGAAACACCATATATTTT. Protein sequence: CASSYGGTAGNTIYF.

The chain uses TRBV28 and TRBJ1-2, with 9 bases fitting TRBD1. Germline V gene data show CDR1 as MDHEN and CDR2 as SYDVKM. The CDR3 covers 14 residues. Unmatched junction bases numbered 12, after V lost 8 bases and J lost 8 bases. CDR3 nucleotide sequence: TGTGCCAGCTCGCGAGCCGGGACAGGGAGCGGCTACACCTTC. Residues: CASSRAGTGSGYTF.

The chain has TRBV5-5 and TRBJ2-7; 8 bases match TRBD1. CDR3 length: 15 residues. Trimming at V came to 3 bases and at J to 1 base, leaving 6 bases not matched to a gene. The germline CDR1 and CDR2 sequences are SGHKS and YYEKEE (reference sequence). In nucleotides, the CDR3 is TGTGCCAGCAGCTCGGACAGGGACCTATCCTACGAGCAGTACGTC. Protein: CASSSDRDLSYEQYV.

The chain links TRBV30 to TRBJ1-1; maybe TRBD1 (5 bases). Trimming took off 6 bases at V and 2 bases at J, with 10 bases between the two ends. The CDR3 covers 12 residues. Germline-derived CDR1 and CDR2 are GTSNPN and SVGIG (reference sequence). Here the CDR3 reads CACNRLNTEAFF. CDR3 DNA sequence: TGTGCCTGTAACAGGCTTAACACTGAAGCTTTCTTT.